This T cell receptor (beta chain) was observed in a study of regulatory T cells in long-lasting Graves disease. Libraries of TCR beta came from iRepertoire HTBI primers plus Arm-PCR of CDR3 regions. TCRdb re-analysed the multiplex PCR reads in MiXCR, keeping a single row per CDR3 protein. The sample contains about 420,000 distinct CDR3 sequences, roughly 15% of which appear only once. Time point reported: newly diagnosed GD, antithyroid drugs for less than 3 months. Extracted RNA from PBMCs served as the source of the TCR library. There are 15 residues in the CDR3. V shed 5 bases, J shed 2 bases, and the junction held 7 bases outside the gene matches. Germline lookup yields CDR1 GTSNPN and CDR2 SVGIG (reference sequence). The sample holds a few counts of this clonotype. These same data were also listed under a study on T cells in Graves' hyperthyroidism and ophthalmopathy. That source notes: Stable disease denoted Graves' hyperthyroidism without ophthalmopathy progression within 18 months. Lactation, pregnancy, other autoimmune disease or uncontrolled infection led to exclusion of patients. HTBI primers were employed in a first-round RT-PCR of the TCR CDR3. The majority of expanded thyroid clonotypes above 0.001 also appeared in blood.

The source is a woman aged 18-29 years with Graves disease. The V gene is TRBV30, the J gene TRBJ2-5; 11 nucleotides line up with TRBD2. This specimen was peripheral blood mononuclear cells (PBMCs), taken at new diagnosis, from a patient treated with antithyroid drugs. The CDR3 nucleotides are TGTGCCTGGGTACTAGCGGGAGCACTACAAGAGACCCAGTACTTC. It codes for CAWVLAGALQETQYF.